This TCR beta chain comes out of a study of blood T cell repertoires in COVID-19. Study summary: The analysed material was cDNA or gDNA that came from T cells, B-cell-depleted T cells, or PBMCs.

Using immunoSEQ multiplex PCR, the repertoire was profiled, and TCRdb retains in-frame clones only, with some absent. The repertoire includes under 70,000 clones, around 80% of them detected once, and around 9.6% sits in the top ten. Sequenced sample: peripheral blood. This TCR derives from a human donor in a cohort sampled during active COVID-19.

The CDR3 protein is CASSLDRPTDTQYF. In DNA, the CDR3 is TGCGCCAGCAGCTTGGACAGGCCCACAGATACGCAGTATTTT. The chain carries TRBV5-1 and TRBJ2-3; a possible D gene is TRBD1 (5 bases). Looked up from germline, CDR1 is SGHRS and CDR2 is YFSETQ. The CDR3 runs to 14 residues. Between the trimmed V and J ends, which lost 0 bases and 2 bases, there was a span of 7 bases.